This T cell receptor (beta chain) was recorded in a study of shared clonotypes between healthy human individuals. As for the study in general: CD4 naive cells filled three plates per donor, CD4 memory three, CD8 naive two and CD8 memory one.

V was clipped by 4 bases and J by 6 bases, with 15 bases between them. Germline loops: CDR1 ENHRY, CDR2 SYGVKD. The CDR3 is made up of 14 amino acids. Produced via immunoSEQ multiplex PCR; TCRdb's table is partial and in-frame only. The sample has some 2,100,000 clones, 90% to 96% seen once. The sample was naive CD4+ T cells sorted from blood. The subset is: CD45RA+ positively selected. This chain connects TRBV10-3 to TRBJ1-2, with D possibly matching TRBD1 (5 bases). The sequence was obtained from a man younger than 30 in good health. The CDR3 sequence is CAISGGGAPDGYTF. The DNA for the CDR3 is TGTGCCATCAGTGGGGGGGGTGCCCCTGATGGCTACACCTTC.